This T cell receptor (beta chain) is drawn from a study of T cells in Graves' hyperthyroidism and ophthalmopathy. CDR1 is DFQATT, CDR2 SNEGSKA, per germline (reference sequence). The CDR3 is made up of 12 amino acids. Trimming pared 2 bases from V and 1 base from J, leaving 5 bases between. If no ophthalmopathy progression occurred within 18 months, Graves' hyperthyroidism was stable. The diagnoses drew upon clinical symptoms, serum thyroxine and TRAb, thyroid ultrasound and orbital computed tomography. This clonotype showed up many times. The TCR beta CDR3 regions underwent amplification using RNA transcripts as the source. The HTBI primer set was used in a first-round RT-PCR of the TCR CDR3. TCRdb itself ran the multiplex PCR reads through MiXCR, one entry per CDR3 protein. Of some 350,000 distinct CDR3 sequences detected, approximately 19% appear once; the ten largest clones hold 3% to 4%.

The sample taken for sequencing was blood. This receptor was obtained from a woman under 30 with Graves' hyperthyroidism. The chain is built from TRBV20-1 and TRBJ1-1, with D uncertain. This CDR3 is CSARSGNTEAFF. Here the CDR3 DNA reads TGCAGTGCTAGAAGCGGGAACACTGAAGCTTTCTTT.